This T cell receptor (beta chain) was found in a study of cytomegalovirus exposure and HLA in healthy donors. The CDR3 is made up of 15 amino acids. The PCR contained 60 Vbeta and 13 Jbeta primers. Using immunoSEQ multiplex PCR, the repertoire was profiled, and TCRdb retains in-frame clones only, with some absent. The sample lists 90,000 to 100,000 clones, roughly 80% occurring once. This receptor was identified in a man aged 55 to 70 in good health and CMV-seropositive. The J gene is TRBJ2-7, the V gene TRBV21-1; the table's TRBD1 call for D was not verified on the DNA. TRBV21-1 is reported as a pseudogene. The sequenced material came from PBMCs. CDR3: CASSNRQGRGYEQYF. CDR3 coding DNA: TGTGCCAGCAGCAACAGACAGGGGCGAGGTTACGAGCAGTACTTC.